Below, 26 T cell receptor beta chains from the same sample are listed, as sequenced in a study of cytomegalovirus exposure and HLA in healthy donors (dated by TCRdb to 2017 to 2019). The method was the immunoSEQ multiplex PCR assay. A mixture of 60 forward primers for TCR Vbeta segments and 13 reverse primers for TCR Jbeta segments was used in the multiplex PCR. TCRdb limited this immuneACCESS table to in-frame rearrangements with V and J called. A share of clones is missing; checked studies link under half to unresolved V genes, and the rest is unexplained. The table for this sample lists under 200,000 clones; 70% to 80% of them were counted only once. Around 1.5% of the sample is taken by the ten largest. Sequencing input: PBMCs. These receptors originate from a man between 35 and 55 years old in good health and CMV-seronegative.

The chain couples TRBV27 to TRBJ2-7; 9 nucleotides line up with TRBD1. This CDR3 is built from 13 residues. Losses at the gene ends were 8 bases for V and 1 base for J; bases not matched to a gene: 3. The germline gives CDR1 MNHEY, CDR2 SMNVEV (reference sequence). CDR3 bases: TGTGCCAGCCGGGACAGGGTTTCCTACGAGCAGTACTTC. It specifies CASRDRVSYEQYF.

V and J are TRBV6-5 and TRBJ1-1; no firm D call. Trimming removed 2 bases from V and 2 bases from J, with 12 bases in between. The CDR3 is 15 residues long. Germline V CDR1 and CDR2: MNHEY, SVGAGI. DNA of the CDR3: TGTGCCAGCAGTTACACGGCTACAGCTAACACTGAAGCTTTCTTT. It codes for CASSYTATANTEAFF.

CDR3: CATSGTGGWHF. The DNA of the CDR3 is TGTGCCACTTCCGGGACAGGCGGTTGGCATTTT. The rearrangement joins TRBV7-8 to TRBJ1-5; TRBD1 matches 8 bases. V shed 10 bases, J shed 15 bases, and the junction held 11 bases outside the gene matches. The CDR3 runs to 11 residues. Germline V CDR1 and CDR2: SGHVS, FQNEAQ.

The chain carries TRBV4-2 and TRBJ2-1; 8 bases map to TRBD2. There are 15 residues in the CDR3. The germline V gene has CDR1 LGHNA and CDR2 YNFKEQ. Losses at the gene ends were 6 bases for V and 0 bases for J; bases not matched to a gene: 4. CDR3 protein: CASSLAGSSYNEQFF. The CDR3 DNA follows: TGTGCCAGCAGTTTAGCGGGGAGCTCCTACAATGAGCAGTTCTTC.

The V and J genes are TRBV7-6 and TRBJ1-3, with TRBD1 as a possible D gene (6 bases). This CDR3 is 18 amino acids long. CDR1 SGHVS and CDR2 FNYEAQ come from the germline V gene. Trimming took off 3 bases at V and 4 bases at J, with 22 bases between the two ends. The CDR3 reads CASSFRTAQGRTGNTIYF. As DNA, the CDR3 is TGTGCCAGCAGCTTCCGCACGGCACAGGGTCGAACCGGAAACACCATATATTTT.

This rearrangement joins TRBV27 to TRBJ2-7, with D perhaps matching TRBD1 (6 bases). Trimming removed 6 bases at V and 7 bases at J, with 19 bases between. The CDR3 loop spans 14 amino acids. Germline V gives CDR1 MNHEY, CDR2 SMNVEV (reference sequence). This CDR3 is CASSPTTEGGEQYV. The CDR3 coding sequence is TGTGCCAGCAGCCCCACAACAGAAGGGGGTGAGCAGTACGTC.

The V gene is TRBV7-2, the J gene TRBJ2-4; TRBD2 is a possible D gene (6 bases). The CDR3 is 15 residues long. In germline, CDR1 is SGHTA, CDR2 FQGNSA. V was pared by 1 base and J by 5 bases, with 12 bases between. The CDR3 spells CASSLGAWGENIQYF. The CDR3 DNA follows: TGTGCCAGCAGCTTAGGGGCATGGGGGGAAAACATTCAGTACTTC.

The chain recombines TRBV7-2 with TRBJ1-1; perhaps TRBD1 as D (6 bases). Germline V CDR1 and CDR2: SGHTA, FQGNSA. Trimming shortened V by 5 bases and J by 4 bases, and 11 bases separated the two germline ends. There are 13 residues in the CDR3. The CDR3 DNA reads TGTGCCAGCAGCGTTCGACAGGCCACTGAAGCTTTCTTT. Its protein product is CASSVRQATEAFF.

The J gene is TRBJ1-6, the V gene TRBV7-8; 8 positions agree with TRBD1. V shed 4 bases, J shed 7 bases, and the junction held 3 bases outside the gene matches. The CDR3 consists of 14 residues. Germline assignment: CDR1 SGHVS and CDR2 FQNEAQ. CDR3 nucleotides: TGTGCCAGCAGCTACAGACAGGGGAATTCACCCCTCCACTTT. It encodes CASSYRQGNSPLHF.

V gene TRBV28 combines with J gene TRBJ2-7; 10 nucleotides match TRBD2. Germline V gene lookup returns CDR1 MDHEN and CDR2 SYDVKM. The CDR3 consists of 16 residues. With 5 bases clipped from V and 0 bases from J, the junction kept 7 bases outside the gene matches. The CDR3 here is CASSPSSGGFSYEQYF. The DNA of the CDR3 is TGTGCCAGCAGTCCATCTAGCGGGGGCTTCTCCTACGAGCAGTACTTC.

The chain uses TRBV2 and TRBJ2-7; tentative D call: TRBD1 (5 bases). Germline V gives CDR1 SNHLY, CDR2 FYNNEI. This CDR3 is built from 12 residues. The germline V and J ends were trimmed by 1 base and 10 bases, with 11 bases remaining between them. CDR3 sequence: CASSEVGRGQYV. The DNA of the CDR3 is TGTGCCAGCAGTGAAGTGGGGCGAGGACAGTACGTC.

The chain uses TRBV30 and TRBJ1-1; D gene unclear. The CDR3 totals 15 residues. In germline, CDR1 is GTSNPN, CDR2 SVGIG (reference sequence). Trimming took 0 bases from V and 4 from J, leaving 15 bases between them. The CDR3 reads CAWSVGTGRATEAFF. In nucleotides, the CDR3 is TGTGCCTGGAGTGTAGGTACGGGAAGGGCCACTGAAGCTTTCTTT.

In its sample, this clone was seen a few times. The chain has TRBV6-5 and TRBJ1-1; D is unclear. Germline CDR1 MNHEY, CDR2 SVGAGI. Trimming removed 3 bases from V and 2 bases from J, with 10 bases in between. The CDR3 contains 14 residues. The CDR3 sequence: CASSYVGLNTEAFF. The CDR3 DNA reads TGTGCCAGCAGTTATGTCGGTCTAAACACTGAAGCTTTCTTT.

This chain connects TRBV2 to TRBJ1-2, with TRBD1 matching over 7 bases. Trimming at V came to 5 bases and at J to 2 bases, leaving 5 bases not matched to a gene. CDR3 length: 14 residues. Germline V gives CDR1 SNHLY, CDR2 FYNNEI. CDR3 in amino acids: CASSLEGANYGYTF. The CDR3 coding sequence is TGTGCCAGCAGTCTGGAGGGGGCGAACTATGGCTACACCTTC.

The CDR3 sequence is CASSRTVEETQYF. The CDR3 DNA sequence: TGTGCCAGCTCACGGACAGTGGAAGAGACCCAGTACTTC. The chain carries TRBV18 and TRBJ2-5, with D perhaps TRBD1 (6 bases). CDR3 size: 13 residues. Between the trimmed V and J ends, which lost 4 bases and 3 bases, there was a span of 9 bases. In germline, CDR1 is KGHSH, CDR2 LQKENI.

This chain connects TRBV10-3 to TRBJ2-2, with D perhaps matching TRBD2 (6 bases). This CDR3 has 15 residues. Trimming took off 2 bases at V and 4 bases at J, with 11 bases between the two ends. CDR1 ENHRY and CDR2 SYGVKD come from the germline V gene. In nucleotides, the CDR3 is TGTGCCATCAGTGAGAGGCAGGGAGGCACCGGGGAGCTGTTTTTT. Its translation is CAISERQGGTGELFF.

This clone was recorded only once. V and J are TRBV5-4 and TRBJ1-1; 8 bases align to TRBD1. The CDR3 runs 14 residues. The trim removed 3 bases at V and 2 bases at J, leaving 3 bases unmatched. Germline assignment: CDR1 SGHNT and CDR2 YYREEE (reference sequence). The CDR3 sequence: CASSWTGYNTEAFF. Written as DNA, the CDR3 is TGTGCCAGCAGCTGGACAGGGTACAACACTGAAGCTTTCTTT.

About this clone itself: Other nucleotide sequences from this sample produce the same CDR3. V and J are TRBV10-3 and TRBJ2-1; a possible D gene is TRBD2 (5 bases). The germline gives CDR1 ENHRY, CDR2 SYGVKD. V gave up 1 base and J gave up 0 bases, with 7 bases separating them. There are 15 residues in the CDR3. CDR3 protein: CAISELGSSYNEQFF. The CDR3 DNA follows: TGTGCCATCAGTGAGTTGGGGAGCTCCTACAATGAGCAGTTCTTC.

The sample holds a few counts of this clone. The chain is built from TRBV27 and TRBJ2-3; TRBD1 agrees at 8 bases. CDR1 and CDR2 from the germline V gene are MNHEY and SMNVEV (reference sequence). This CDR3 is built from 15 residues. V trimming: 3 bases; J trimming: 4 bases; junction bases outside the gene matches: 6. This CDR3 is CASSFRTGTPDTQYF. CDR3 nucleotide sequence: TGTGCCAGCAGTTTCAGGACAGGGACTCCAGATACGCAGTATTTT.

The rearrangement joins TRBV5-1 to TRBJ2-3; D is perhaps TRBD2 (6 bases). V lost 6 bases and J 5 bases, leaving 16 bases between the germline ends. CDR3 length: 14 residues. Looked up from germline, CDR1 is SGHRS and CDR2 is YFSETQ. This CDR3 is CASTSGTSLDTQYF. As DNA, the CDR3 is TGCGCCAGCACCTCGGGGACTTCTTTAGATACGCAGTATTTT.

The chain couples TRBV6-4 to TRBJ2-3; D gene uncertain. CDR3 length: 14 residues. Germline loops: CDR1 MRHNA, CDR2 SNTAGT. V lost 10 bases to trimming and J lost 2 bases, with 16 bases between them. DNA of the CDR3: TGTGCCACCCGGTCCGTTCCCGACACAGATACGCAGTATTTT. It is translated as CATRSVPDTDTQYF.

The chain links TRBV29-1 to TRBJ2-1, with D hard to call. Germline lookup yields CDR1 SQVTM and CDR2 ANQGSEA. The CDR3 contains 14 residues. V was cut by 8 bases and J by 3 bases, with 17 bases left in between. In nucleotides, the CDR3 is TGCAGCACCGTTTTACACCTTCACTACAATGAGCAGTTCTTC. It encodes CSTVLHLHYNEQFF.

This clone occurred once. The chain couples TRBV5-5 to TRBJ1-2; 8 nucleotides match TRBD1. V was clipped by 4 bases and J by 4 bases; unmatched bases: 12. The germline CDR1 and CDR2 sequences are SGHKS and YYEKEE (reference sequence). This CDR3 contains 16 residues. The CDR3 DNA is TGTGCCAGCAGCAGTTTCGGACAGGGTGGATTCTATGGCTACACCTTC. Its translation: CASSSFGQGGFYGYTF.

This clone was recorded once. V gene TRBV10-3 combines with J gene TRBJ2-5; D might be TRBD2 (6 bases). Per the germline V gene, CDR1 is ENHRY and CDR2 is SYGVKD. The V end lost 5 bases, the J end lost 5 bases, and 21 bases lay between the germline ends. The CDR3 has 16 amino acids. CDR3 sequence (DNA): TGTGCCATCAGTAGGGGCCCCCCGACTAGTAGTGAGACCCAGTACTTC. Translating gives CAISRGPPTSSETQYF.

This clone has just one count. The chain is built from TRBV28 and TRBJ2-6, with a weak D call TRBD1 (6 bases). Germline lookup yields CDR1 MDHEN and CDR2 SYDVKM. Trimming left V 3 bases short and J 0 bases short, with 12 bases between. This CDR3 spans 17 amino acids. Here the CDR3 reads CASSLDSSASGANVLTF. The CDR3 DNA reads as TGTGCCAGCAGTTTGGACAGCTCTGCCTCTGGGGCCAACGTCCTGACTTTC.

The chain links TRBV9 to TRBJ1-1; D possibly corresponds to TRBD1 (5 bases). The CDR3 loop spans 15 amino acids. Trimming removed 0 bases at V and 6 bases at J, with 15 bases between. Per the germline V gene, CDR1 is SGDLS and CDR2 is YYNGEE. The DNA for the CDR3 is TGTGCCAGCAGCGTAGATTCAGGGTATGTCTCTGAAGCTTTCTTT. This encodes CASSVDSGYVSEAFF.